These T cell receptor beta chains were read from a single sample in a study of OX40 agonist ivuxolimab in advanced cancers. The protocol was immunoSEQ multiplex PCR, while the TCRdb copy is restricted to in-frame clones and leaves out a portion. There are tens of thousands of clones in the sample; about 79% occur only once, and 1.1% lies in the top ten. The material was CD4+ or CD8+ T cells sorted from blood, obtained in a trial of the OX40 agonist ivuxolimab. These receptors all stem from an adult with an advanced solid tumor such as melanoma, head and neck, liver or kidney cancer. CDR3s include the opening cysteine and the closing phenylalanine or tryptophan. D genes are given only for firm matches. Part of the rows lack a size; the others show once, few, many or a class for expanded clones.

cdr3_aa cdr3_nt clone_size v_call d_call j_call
CASSAAVANYGYTF TGTGCCAGCAGTGCGGCCGTCGCTAACTATGGCTACACCTTC NA TRBV6-1 NA TRBJ1-2
CASSVATSGGLYEQYF TGTGCCAGCAGCGTAGCGACTAGCGGGGGCCTATACGAGCAGTACTTC NA TRBV9 TRBD2 TRBJ2-7
CASSMGRRGTNEKLFF TGCGCCAGCAGCATGGGCAGAAGAGGAACTAATGAAAAACTGTTTTTT few TRBV4-3 NA TRBJ1-4
CASSSVDTEAFF TGTGCCAGCAGTTCGGTTGACACTGAAGCTTTCTTT NA TRBV6-5 NA TRBJ1-1
CASSLGGDDFGAGYTF TGTGCCAGCAGCCTGGGGGGAGATGATTTTGGGGCTGGCTACACCTTC NA TRBV5-4 NA TRBJ1-2
CASSYRDSEKLFF TGTGCCAGCAGTTACAGGGACAGCGAAAAACTGTTTTTT NA TRBV6-5 TRBD1 TRBJ1-4
CASSIGIGKNIQYF TGTGCCAGTAGTATTGGGATAGGCAAAAACATTCAGTACTTC few TRBV19 NA TRBJ2-4
CASNLLGMNTEAFF TGTGCCAGTAACCTACTGGGAATGAACACTGAAGCTTTCTTT NA TRBV19 NA TRBJ1-1
CSGRGGAGDTQYF TGCAGCGGCCGAGGGGGGGCAGGGGATACGCAGTATTTT NA TRBV29-1 NA TRBJ2-3
CASSQAIGTYDNSPLHF TGCGCCAGCAGCCAAGCCATCGGGACATACGATAATTCACCCCTCCACTTT NA TRBV4-3 NA TRBJ1-6
CASSKNDRAFSSNQPQHF TGTGCCAGCAGCAAAAACGACAGGGCGTTCAGCTCCAATCAGCCCCAGCATTTT NA TRBV21-1 NA TRBJ1-5
CASSRDSPNYGYTF TGTGCCAGCAGCAGGGACAGCCCAAACTATGGCTACACCTTC NA TRBV6-5 TRBD1 TRBJ1-2
CASSIQERGTEAFF TGTGCCAGTAGTATCCAGGAGCGTGGCACTGAAGCTTTCTTT NA TRBV19 NA TRBJ1-1